These T cell receptor beta chains were read from a single sample in a study of long-term antiretroviral therapy in people with HIV. Method: immunoSEQ multiplex PCR; TCRdb's copy keeps in-frame clones and lacks some. Counted here are 45,000 to 50,000 clones, around 84% occurring once; the ten biggest clones make up roughly 3%. The source material was unsorted PBMCs, sampled 0.8 years after starting antiretroviral therapy. The receptors were sampled from a woman aged 18-29 years with HIV. Both conserved end residues are part of each CDR3. D genes are given only for firm matches.

v_call	j_call	d_call	cdr3_aa
TRBV7-8	TRBJ1-1	NA	CASSQGGYTEAFF
TRBV27	TRBJ1-4	TRBD1	CASSLGQLNPEKLFF
TRBV25-1	TRBJ1-2	NA	CASRWLSGDGYTF
TRBV7-3	TRBJ2-3	TRBD2	CASSLTTLAGSTDTQYF
TRBV27	TRBJ2-1	NA	CASSLFIPRDNEQFF
TRBV6-6	TRBJ1-5	NA	CASRGGRAFSNQPQHF
TRBV28	TRBJ2-7	TRBD2	CASSWGGGVLREQYF
TRBV28	TRBJ1-6	NA	CASSQRSYNSPLHF
TRBV4-3	TRBJ2-3	TRBD2	CASSQGLAGGGDTQYF
TRBV13	TRBJ2-2	NA	CASSFRGINRGELFF
TRBV4-1	TRBJ2-7	TRBD1	CASSRPGQPSYEQYF
TRBV7-2	TRBJ2-7	TRBD2	CASSSSGVSYEQYF
TRBV5-1	TRBJ2-7	TRBD2	CASSRMALAEFPSYEQYF